What follows is one T cell receptor (beta chain) and its context. Germline V lookup: CDR1 KGHSH, CDR2 LQKENI. The V and J ends lost 6 bases and 0 bases respectively, with 11 bases between them. There are 14 residues in the CDR3. In the authors' methods: It was from reference gene primer amplification that nucleated cell counts were estimated. Only in-frame clones appear in the TCRdb table, and some are missing; sequencing was by immunoSEQ multiplex PCR. From that table come the V and J calls and clone size; the DNA was used to work out D and trimming. The sample has roughly 230,000 clones; approximately 81% are singletons. The data derive from a study of blood T cell repertoires in COVID-19. Study background: PBMCs, B-cell-depleted T cells, or T cells provided the cDNA or gDNA that made up the material.

The sample taken for sequencing was peripheral blood. This clonotype was obtained from a middle-aged man with acute or convalescent COVID-19. This chain uses TRBV18 with TRBJ2-5; D may be TRBD1 (5 bases). The DNA for the CDR3 is TGTGCCAGCTCCCAGGGTATCCACCAAGAGACCCAGTACTTC. Protein: CASSQGIHQETQYF.